The clone carrying this TCR beta chain came up once. Its antigen is as yet unknown. This sample was taken from a study of CD8 T cells in ankylosing spondylitis. Study-level findings and limits: Disease-linked clones displayed a CD8+ phenotype and appeared relatively rarely in peripheral blood. In ankylosing spondylitis blood, a motif of eight highly homologous TCR beta variants appeared characteristic. Earlier literature documents some of the motif variants in reactive arthritis synovial fluid and blood.

Libraries of TCR beta came from quantitative 5'-RACE with molecular barcodes. TCRdb recomputed calls from the 5' RACE reads with MiXCR, one row per CDR3 protein. The data hold approximately 140,000 distinct CDR3 sequences, with 17% observed a single time. The receptor's source is a male donor with ankylosing spondylitis. Sequencing was carried out using blood, either unsorted or a sorted T cell fraction (not recorded which).

The CDR3 sequence: CASSLTDQVYEQYF. Here the CDR3 DNA reads TGTGCCAGCAGCTTAACGGACCAGGTCTACGAGCAGTACTTC. The chain employs TRBV7-3 and TRBJ2-7; unclear D gene. Germline CDR1 is SGHTA and CDR2 is FQGTGA. V dropped 0 bases and J dropped 3 bases, with 9 bases sitting between them. The CDR3 sequence is 14 residues long.